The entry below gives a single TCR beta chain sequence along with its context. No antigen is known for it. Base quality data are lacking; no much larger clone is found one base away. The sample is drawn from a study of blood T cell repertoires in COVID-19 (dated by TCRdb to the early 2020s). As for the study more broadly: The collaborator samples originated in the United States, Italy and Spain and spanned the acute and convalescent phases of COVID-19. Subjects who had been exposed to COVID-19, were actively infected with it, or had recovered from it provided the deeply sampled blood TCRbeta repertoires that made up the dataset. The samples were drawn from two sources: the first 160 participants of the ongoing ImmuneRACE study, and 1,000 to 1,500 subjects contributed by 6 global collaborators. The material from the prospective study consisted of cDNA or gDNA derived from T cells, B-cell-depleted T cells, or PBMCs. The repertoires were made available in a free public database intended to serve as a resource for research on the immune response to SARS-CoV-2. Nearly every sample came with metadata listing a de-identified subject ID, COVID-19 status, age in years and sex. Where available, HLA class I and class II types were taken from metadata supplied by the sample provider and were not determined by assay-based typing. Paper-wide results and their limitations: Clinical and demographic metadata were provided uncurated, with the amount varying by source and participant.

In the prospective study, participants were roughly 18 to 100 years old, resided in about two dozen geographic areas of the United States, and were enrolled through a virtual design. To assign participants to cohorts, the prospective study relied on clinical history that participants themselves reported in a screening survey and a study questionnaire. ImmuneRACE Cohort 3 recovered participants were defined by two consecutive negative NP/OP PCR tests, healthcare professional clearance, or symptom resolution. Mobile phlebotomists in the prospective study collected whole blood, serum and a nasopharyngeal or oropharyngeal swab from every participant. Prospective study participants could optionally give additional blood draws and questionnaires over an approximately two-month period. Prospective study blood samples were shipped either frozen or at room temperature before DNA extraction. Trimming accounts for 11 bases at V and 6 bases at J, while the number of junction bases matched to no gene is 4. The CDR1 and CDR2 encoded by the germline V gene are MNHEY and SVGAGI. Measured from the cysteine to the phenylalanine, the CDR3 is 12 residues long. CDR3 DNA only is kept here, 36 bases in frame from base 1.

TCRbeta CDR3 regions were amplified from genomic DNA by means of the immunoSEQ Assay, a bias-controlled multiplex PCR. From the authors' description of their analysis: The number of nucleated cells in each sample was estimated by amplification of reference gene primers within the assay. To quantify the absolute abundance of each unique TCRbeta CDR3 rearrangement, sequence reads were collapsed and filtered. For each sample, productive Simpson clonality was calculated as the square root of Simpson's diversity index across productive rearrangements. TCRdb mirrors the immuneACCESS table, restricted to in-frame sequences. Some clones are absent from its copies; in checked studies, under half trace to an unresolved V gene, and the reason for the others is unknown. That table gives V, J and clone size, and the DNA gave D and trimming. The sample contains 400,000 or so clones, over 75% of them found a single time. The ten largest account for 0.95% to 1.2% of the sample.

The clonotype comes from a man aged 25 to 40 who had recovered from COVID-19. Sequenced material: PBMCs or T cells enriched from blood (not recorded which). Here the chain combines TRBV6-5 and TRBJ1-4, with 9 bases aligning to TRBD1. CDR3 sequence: CAVRTGDEKLFF. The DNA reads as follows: TGTGCCGTTCGGACAGGGGATGAAAAACTGTTTTTT.